The entry that follows covers one T cell receptor beta chain sequence. No antigen is known for it. No much larger clone is present one base from it, and per-base qualities are unavailable. TCRbeta CDR3 regions were amplified from genomic DNA using the immunoSEQ Assay, a bias-controlled multiplex PCR. Processing in the source paper ran as follows. The number of nucleated cells in each sample was estimated by amplification of reference gene primers within the assay. Sequence reads were collapsed and filtered to measure the absolute abundance of every unique TCRbeta CDR3 rearrangement. Productive Simpson clonality was computed per sample as the square root of Simpson's diversity index over productive rearrangements. The immuneACCESS repertoire file appears here via TCRdb, limited to in-frame rearrangements. These files lack a portion of the clones; in checked studies, under half of the deficit traces to unresolved V genes, and the cause of the others is not known. V, J and clone size reflect that table, while D and trimming were determined from the DNA. The sample table records roughly 260,000 clones; approximately 91% of these occur just once. 10% to 12% of the sample is held by the ten biggest clonotypes.

The record originates from a study of blood T cell repertoires in COVID-19 (dated by TCRdb to the early 2020s). In terms of the full investigation: Samples from collaborators originated in the United States, Italy and Spain and spanned both the acute and convalescent phases of COVID-19. The prospective study material was composed of cDNA or gDNA derived from T cells, B-cell-depleted T cells, or PBMCs. Deeply sampled blood TCRbeta repertoires from subjects exposed to, actively infected with, or recovered from COVID-19 were included in the dataset. The repertoires were made available in a free public database intended to serve as a resource for research on the immune response to SARS-CoV-2. Samples came from the ongoing ImmuneRACE study (first 160 participants) plus 1,254 subjects from 6 global collaborators. Sample metadata almost always included a de-identified subject ID, COVID-19 status, age in years and sex. HLA class I and class II types, where available, came from metadata supplied by the sample provider rather than from assay-based typing. General findings and caveats noted by the study authors: The quantity of clinical and demographic metadata differed by source and by participant and was supplied without curation.

For CDR1 and CDR2, the germline V gene (reference sequence) lists LNHDA and SQIVND. The V end loses 7 bases and the J end loses 4 bases, and a stretch of 13 bases separates them. The CDR3 runs 13 residues from the cysteine to the phenylalanine. Only the CDR3 DNA is retained, 39 bases long and in frame from the first base. In Seattle, one collaborating source enrolled patients while the infection was active and tracked those patients longitudinally over the course of disease. Each collaborating institution followed its own protocols to collect whole blood in K2EDTA tubes. For TCRbeta analysis, collaborators shipped samples in one of three forms: frozen whole blood, isolated PBMCs, or DNA extracted from either of those sample types.

This TCR derives from a woman in her 30s with COVID-19, enrolled during active disease. The sequencing sample was made of peripheral blood. This sequence uses TRBV19 and TRBJ1-1; a tentative D match to TRBD1 spans 6 bases. CDR3 region: CASNLGGPTEAFF. In nucleotides, the sequence is TGTGCCAGTAACCTCGGGGGGCCCACTGAAGCTTTCTTT.